This T cell receptor beta chain was captured by sequencing in a study of HIV-infected patients and healthy controls (dated by TCRdb to about 2014). With respect to this clonotype: Its antigen is not yet known. No qualities accompany the bases; no much larger clone lies one base away.

From the cysteine through the phenylalanine, the CDR3 covers 14 amino acids. The sequence is cut down to CDR3 DNA, 42 bases in frame from base 1. The germline V gene (reference sequence) gives CDR1 as DFQATT and CDR2 as SNEGSKA. Trimming at the junction amounts to 6 bases on V and 0 bases on J, and the germline ends lie 13 bases apart. The receptor library was made with 5' RACE. Sequencing was carried out with an Illumina MiSeq. TCRdb ran its own pipeline on the public reads, namely fastp trimming at Q25 and MiXCR clone calling, and kept in-frame beta chains. Each CDR3 protein appears once, grouped with its most common genes and DNA. The sample table contains about 64,000 distinct CDR3 sequences; only one count was recorded for over 15% of them. The biggest ten clones account for about 1.5% of the sample.

Sequencing input: CD4+ T cells from blood. The rearranged chain carries TRBV20-1 and TRBJ2-3; TRBD1 is possibly the D segment (5 matching bases). This TCR was recovered from a human donor in good health. In nucleotides, the sequence is TGCAGTGCCTTAGACAGAGCTAGCACAGATACGCAGTATTTT. This translates into CSALDRASTDTQYF.